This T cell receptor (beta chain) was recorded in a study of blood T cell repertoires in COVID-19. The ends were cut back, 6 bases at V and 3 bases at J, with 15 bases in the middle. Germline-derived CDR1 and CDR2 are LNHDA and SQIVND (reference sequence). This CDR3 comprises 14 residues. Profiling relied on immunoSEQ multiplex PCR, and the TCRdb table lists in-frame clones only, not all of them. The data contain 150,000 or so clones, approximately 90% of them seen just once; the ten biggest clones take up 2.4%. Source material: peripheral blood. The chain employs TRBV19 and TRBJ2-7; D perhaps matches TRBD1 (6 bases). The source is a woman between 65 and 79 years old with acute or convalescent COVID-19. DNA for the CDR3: TGTGCCAGTAGCGCGGCACAGGGTATCTACGAGCAGTACTTC. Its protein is CASSAAQGIYEQYF.